The 5 T cell receptor beta chains presented below share a single source sample, sequenced in a study of tumor-infiltrating lymphocytes in primary liver carcinoma. With a constant-region primer, TCR beta cDNA was made from around 530 ng of total RNA. Three nested multiplex PCR rounds, a slightly modified ARM-PCR, produced the libraries for TCR beta. Primers for the first two PCR rounds were TRBV1-TRBV30 forward primers and a C-beta reverse primer (about 9 cycles per round). One entry per CDR3 protein, called by TCRdb with MiXCR from the multiplex PCR reads. Among a few hundred thousand distinct CDR3 sequences listed, nearly 60% were seen once. Both blood RNA, taken from unsorted whole blood, and germline DNA were extracted. Sequencing was performed on peripheral blood. All receptors derive from a woman in her twenties or thirties with primary liver carcinoma and hepatitis B virus infection.

In the case of this clonotype: The junction departs from the called germline gene at one end, perhaps through a read error. The chain uses TRBV11-2 and TRBJ2-2, with D perhaps matching TRBD2 (5 bases). This CDR3 spans 14 amino acids. CDR1 is SGHAT, CDR2 FQNNGV, per germline. Here the CDR3 reads CASSLVFDTGELFF. In DNA, the CDR3 is TGTGCCAGCAGCTTAGTATTCGACACCGGGGAGCTATTTTTT.

With regard to this clonotype: A much larger clone lies one base from this, so it may be a read error. The genes are TRBV12-3 or TRBV12-4 and TRBJ2-1; perhaps TRBD2 as D (6 bases). The CDR3 is 14 residues long. CDR3 amino acids: CASRLSGTPNEQLF. In nucleotides, the CDR3 is TGTGCCAGCAGGTTAAGTGGGACTCCAAATGAGCAGCTCTTC.

This clonotype occurred many times. The chain combines TRBV6-1 with TRBJ2-5; 9 positions match TRBD2. V lost 5 bases and J lost 4; bases outside the gene matches: 20. This CDR3 is built from 19 residues. The germline gives CDR1 MNHNS, CDR2 SASEGT. This CDR3 reads CASSPPGKLAGVRRETQYF. The CDR3 DNA follows: TGTGCCAGCAGTCCCCCCGGGAAGTTAGCGGGAGTCAGGAGAGAGACCCAGTACTTC.

This clonotype was picked up a small number of times. This may stem from a read error, because a much larger clone lies one nucleotide away. V usage is TRBV11-2 and J usage is TRBJ2-1, with D maybe TRBD1 (7 bases). Germline CDR1 and CDR2: SGHAT and FQNNGV. The CDR3 is 16 residues long. CDR3: CASSLQVGQGGNERFF. Here the CDR3 DNA reads TGTGCCAGCAGCTTACAAGTAGGGCAGGGGGGCAATGAGCGGTTCTTC.

This clonotype has only a few counts. The V and J genes are TRBV5-4 and TRBJ1-2; D perhaps matches TRBD1 (6 bases). Deletions cut 5 bases from V and 1 base from J, with 15 bases between. The CDR3 has 15 amino acids. Germline CDR1 reads SGHNT; CDR2 reads YYREEE (reference sequence). CDR3 DNA: TGTGCCAGCAGGACACAGGGTTCGGGTAACTATGGCTACACCTTC. This sequence encodes CASRTQGSGNYGYTF.